A selection of T cell receptor beta chains follows, all from one sample in a study of blood T cells in healthy people across ages. TCRdb re-called the 5' RACE reads with MiXCR, one entry per CDR3 protein. The table shows some 710,000 distinct CDR3 sequences, with about 46% occurring only once. What was sequenced was blood. The receptors derive from a man older than 75 in good health. CDR3s include the opening cysteine and the closing phenylalanine or tryptophan. The order of the fields is J gene, V gene, clone size, D gene, CDR3 protein, CDR3 DNA. The D gene is left open where the match is weak. Not all rows give a size; the values are once, few, many and, for expanded clones, a class.

j_gene: TRBJ2-7; v_gene: TRBV4-2; abundance: NA; d_gene: NA; CDR3aa: CASSLRDSGSYEQYF; CDR3nt: TGTGCCAGCAGCCTCCGGGACTCGGGCTCCTACGAGCAGTACTTC
j_gene: TRBJ2-5; v_gene: TRBV6-2/TRBV6-3; abundance: NA; d_gene: NA; CDR3aa: CASSTSASRLETQYF; CDR3nt: TGTGCCAGCAGTACGAGCGCATCTCGTTTGGAGACCCAGTACTTC
j_gene: TRBJ2-1; v_gene: TRBV29-1; abundance: many; d_gene: NA; CDR3aa: CSVGRSYNEQFF; CDR3nt: TGCAGCGTTGGCCGCTCCTACAATGAGCAGTTCTTC
j_gene: TRBJ2-5; v_gene: TRBV29-1; abundance: NA; d_gene: TRBD2; CDR3aa: CSVEDPAGGPETQYF; CDR3nt: TGCAGCGTTGAAGACCCAGCGGGGGGTCCGGAGACCCAGTACTTC
j_gene: TRBJ1-3; v_gene: TRBV2; abundance: once; d_gene: NA; CDR3aa: CASNPQGRNSGDTIYF; CDR3nt: TGTGCCAGCAATCCACAGGGACGGAACTCTGGAGACACCATATATTTT
j_gene: TRBJ1-2; v_gene: TRBV29-1; abundance: NA; d_gene: NA; CDR3aa: CSVGSTYGYTF; CDR3nt: TGCAGCGTTGGTTCGACATATGGCTACACCTTC
j_gene: TRBJ1-1; v_gene: TRBV10-3; abundance: few; d_gene: TRBD1; CDR3aa: CAISAFDRGGTEAFF; CDR3nt: TGTGCCATCAGTGCGTTCGACAGGGGAGGCACTGAAGCTTTCTTT
j_gene: TRBJ2-3; v_gene: TRBV10-3; abundance: NA; d_gene: TRBD2; CDR3aa: CAISERASGETSTDTQYF; CDR3nt: TGTGCCATCAGTGAGCGGGCTAGCGGGGAGACTAGCACAGATACGCAGTATTTT
j_gene: TRBJ2-1; v_gene: TRBV28; abundance: NA; d_gene: TRBD2; CDR3aa: CASRQRGGYNEQFF; CDR3nt: TGTGCCAGCAGGCAGCGGGGGGGCTACAATGAGCAGTTCTTC
j_gene: TRBJ2-3; v_gene: TRBV4-3; abundance: NA; d_gene: NA; CDR3aa: CASSQVGGRDTQYF; CDR3nt: TGCGCCAGCAGCCAAGTAGGGGGTCGAGATACGCAGTATTTT
j_gene: TRBJ2-7; v_gene: TRBV28; abundance: NA; d_gene: NA; CDR3aa: CASSFYRTYEQYF; CDR3nt: TGTGCCAGCAGTTTCTACAGAACCTACGAGCAGTACTTC
j_gene: TRBJ1-5; v_gene: TRBV6-1; abundance: NA; d_gene: TRBD1; CDR3aa: CASSLGQGVDSNQPQHF; CDR3nt: TGTGCCAGCAGTCTGGGACAGGGTGTGGATAGCAATCAGCCCCAGCATTTT
j_gene: TRBJ2-7; v_gene: TRBV13; abundance: few; d_gene: TRBD1; CDR3aa: CASSLGRMWDRANYEQYF; CDR3nt: TGTGCCAGCAGCTTAGGCCGGATGTGGGACAGGGCAAACTACGAGCAGTACTTC
j_gene: TRBJ2-4; v_gene: TRBV20-1; abundance: once; d_gene: TRBD1; CDR3aa: CSARDQSTGSFLAKNIQYF; CDR3nt: TGCAGTGCTAGAGATCAGTCGACAGGGTCGTTTCTAGCCAAAAACATTCAGTACTTC
j_gene: TRBJ2-7; v_gene: TRBV5-6; abundance: few; d_gene: TRBD2; CDR3aa: CASSFGLAGGTAGYEQYF; CDR3nt: TGTGCCAGCAGCTTCGGACTAGCGGGAGGAACGGCCGGCTACGAGCAGTACTTC
j_gene: TRBJ2-1; v_gene: TRBV3-1; abundance: NA; d_gene: NA; CDR3aa: CASSQGIRADYNEQFF; CDR3nt: TGTGCCAGCAGCCAAGGTATTCGAGCTGACTACAATGAGCAGTTCTTC
j_gene: TRBJ1-2; v_gene: TRBV11-2; abundance: NA; d_gene: NA; CDR3aa: CASSLEAQASYTF; CDR3nt: TGTGCCAGCAGCTTAGAAGCTCAAGCCAGCTACACCTTC
j_gene: TRBJ2-3; v_gene: TRBV29-1; abundance: NA; d_gene: NA; CDR3aa: CSVETSGTATDTQYF; CDR3nt: TGCAGCGTTGAGACCTCCGGGACGGCCACAGATACGCAGTATTTT
j_gene: TRBJ2-2; v_gene: TRBV4-3; abundance: many; d_gene: NA; CDR3aa: CASSQAVQGTVRTGELFF; CDR3nt: TGCGCCAGCAGCCAGGCCGTCCAGGGTACTGTGCGAACCGGGGAGCTGTTTTTT
j_gene: TRBJ2-5; v_gene: TRBV27; abundance: few; d_gene: TRBD2; CDR3aa: CASSPGLVTVGRETQYF; CDR3nt: TGTGCCAGCAGTCCGGGACTAGTTACGGTCGGTAGAGAGACCCAGTACTTC
j_gene: TRBJ2-2; v_gene: TRBV20-1; abundance: NA; d_gene: NA; CDR3aa: CSAKASQAGHGTGELFF; CDR3nt: TGCAGTGCTAAGGCCTCACAGGCTGGGCACGGCACCGGGGAGCTGTTTTTT
j_gene: TRBJ2-5; v_gene: TRBV11-2; abundance: NA; d_gene: NA; CDR3aa: CASSLEGSPVVDEQYF; CDR3nt: TGTGCCAGCAGCTTAGAAGGGAGCCCGGTGGTTGATGAGCAGTACTTC
j_gene: TRBJ2-1; v_gene: TRBV7-2; abundance: NA; d_gene: NA; CDR3aa: CASSLNPPWGEQFF; CDR3nt: TGTGCCAGCAGCCTAAACCCTCCCTGGGGTGAGCAGTTCTTC
j_gene: TRBJ2-3; v_gene: TRBV5-5; abundance: NA; d_gene: NA; CDR3aa: CASIITNVPDTQYF; CDR3nt: TGTGCCAGCATCATAACGAACGTACCAGATACGCAGTATTTT
j_gene: TRBJ2-4; v_gene: TRBV10-3; abundance: NA; d_gene: NA; CDR3aa: CAIRDHSREQYF; CDR3nt: TGTGCCATCAGGGACCACTCTAGGGAGCAGTACTTC
j_gene: TRBJ2-1; v_gene: TRBV9; abundance: many; d_gene: TRBD2; CDR3aa: CASSGTSGSPYNEQFF; CDR3nt: TGTGCCAGCAGCGGGACTAGCGGGAGCCCCTACAATGAGCAGTTCTTC
j_gene: TRBJ2-1; v_gene: TRBV6-5; abundance: NA; d_gene: NA; CDR3aa: CASIVRGGADNEQFF; CDR3nt: TGTGCCAGCATAGTAAGGGGGGGAGCCGACAATGAGCAGTTCTTC
j_gene: TRBJ2-7; v_gene: TRBV28; abundance: NA; d_gene: TRBD1; CDR3aa: CASGTRQGQYEQYF; CDR3nt: TGTGCCAGCGGCACCCGACAGGGTCAATACGAGCAGTACTTC
j_gene: TRBJ2-1; v_gene: TRBV12-3/TRBV12-4; abundance: NA; d_gene: TRBD1; CDR3aa: CASSSDRVGEQFF; CDR3nt: TGTGCCAGCAGTTCCGACAGGGTCGGTGAGCAGTTCTTC
j_gene: TRBJ1-4; v_gene: TRBV7-3; abundance: NA; d_gene: NA; CDR3aa: CASSSRPNEKLFF; CDR3nt: TGTGCCAGCAGCTCCCGACCGAATGAAAAACTGTTTTTT
j_gene: TRBJ2-3; v_gene: TRBV20-1; abundance: many; d_gene: TRBD2; CDR3aa: CSAQGLAGNRQYF; CDR3nt: TGCAGTGCTCAAGGACTAGCCGGGAATAGGCAGTATTTT
j_gene: TRBJ2-1; v_gene: TRBV24-1; abundance: NA; d_gene: NA; CDR3aa: CATSDFGTFEQFF; CDR3nt: TGTGCCACCAGTGATTTCGGGACTTTCGAGCAGTTCTTC
j_gene: TRBJ1-1; v_gene: TRBV7-2; abundance: NA; d_gene: NA; CDR3aa: CASSWGNTEAFF; CDR3nt: TGTGCCAGCAGCTGGGGGAACACTGAAGCTTTCTTT
j_gene: TRBJ1-1; v_gene: TRBV29-1; abundance: NA; d_gene: TRBD1; CDR3aa: CSVGRQGLNTEAFF; CDR3nt: TGCAGCGTTGGACGACAGGGGTTGAACACTGAAGCTTTCTTT
j_gene: TRBJ1-4; v_gene: TRBV10-3; abundance: NA; d_gene: NA; CDR3aa: CAISDSGFGEKLFF; CDR3nt: TGTGCCATCAGTGATTCGGGGTTCGGTGAAAAACTGTTTTTT
j_gene: TRBJ2-2; v_gene: TRBV3-1; abundance: few; d_gene: NA; CDR3aa: CASSLGSGFGGELFF; CDR3nt: TGTGCCAGCAGCCTCGGGTCGGGATTCGGCGGGGAGCTGTTTTTT
j_gene: TRBJ2-1; v_gene: TRBV9; abundance: NA; d_gene: TRBD2; CDR3aa: CASSGRRLAGYNEQFF; CDR3nt: TGTGCCAGCAGCGGACGAAGACTAGCGGGTTACAATGAGCAGTTCTTC
j_gene: TRBJ2-1; v_gene: TRBV5-1; abundance: NA; d_gene: NA; CDR3aa: CASSLAQEGEQFF; CDR3nt: TGCGCCAGCAGCTTGGCCCAGGAGGGTGAGCAGTTCTTC
j_gene: TRBJ2-7; v_gene: TRBV2; abundance: NA; d_gene: TRBD2; CDR3aa: CASSEGGSINEQYF; CDR3nt: TGTGCCAGCAGTGAGGGCGGGAGTATCAACGAGCAGTACTTC
j_gene: TRBJ2-3; v_gene: TRBV10-1; abundance: NA; d_gene: NA; CDR3aa: CASSDRMGPDTQYF; CDR3nt: TGCGCCAGCAGTGATCGGATGGGTCCAGATACGCAGTATTTT
j_gene: TRBJ1-2; v_gene: TRBV4-2; abundance: NA; d_gene: TRBD1; CDR3aa: CASSRGTDNYGYTF; CDR3nt: TGTGCCAGCAGCCGTGGGACAGACAACTATGGCTACACCTTC
j_gene: TRBJ2-7; v_gene: TRBV7-2; abundance: few; d_gene: TRBD2; CDR3aa: CASSEGLAGSYEQYF; CDR3nt: TGTGCCAGCAGCGAAGGACTAGCGGGCTCCTACGAGCAGTACTTC
j_gene: TRBJ2-5; v_gene: TRBV20-1; abundance: NA; d_gene: NA; CDR3aa: CSASGLGPETQYF; CDR3nt: TGCAGTGCCAGCGGACTGGGTCCGGAGACCCAGTACTTC
j_gene: TRBJ2-7; v_gene: TRBV11-2; abundance: many; d_gene: NA; CDR3aa: CASSPAGGTSSYEQYF; CDR3nt: TGTGCCAGCAGCCCAGCAGGTGGGACATCTAGCTACGAGCAGTACTTC
j_gene: TRBJ2-3; v_gene: TRBV12-5; abundance: NA; d_gene: NA; CDR3aa: CASGLVPRLPLPLGPDTQYF; CDR3nt: TGTGCTAGTGGTTTGGTACCTCGGTTACCACTCCCCCTCGGCCCAGATACGCAGTATTTT
j_gene: TRBJ2-1; v_gene: TRBV12-3/TRBV12-4; abundance: NA; d_gene: NA; CDR3aa: CASSLAPSPNNEQFF; CDR3nt: TGTGCCAGCAGTTTAGCTCCCTCTCCTAACAATGAGCAGTTCTTC
j_gene: TRBJ2-1; v_gene: TRBV12-3/TRBV12-4; abundance: NA; d_gene: TRBD1; CDR3aa: CASRADRDTYNEQFF; CDR3nt: TGTGCCAGCAGGGCGGACAGGGACACCTACAATGAGCAGTTCTTC